This T cell receptor (beta chain) comes out of a study of shared clonotypes between healthy human individuals. General observations from the study: Specimens sampled were limited to blood, with tissue repertoires likely differing.

The CDR3 runs 14 residues. Trimming removed 2 bases at V and 4 bases at J, with 9 bases between. Looked up from germline, CDR1 is ENHRY and CDR2 is SYGVKD. Across several immunoSEQ plates, the genomic DNA of each subset was split evenly. The data were produced by immunoSEQ multiplex PCR, yet TCRdb's version contains in-frame clones alone and is incomplete. The sample lists 650,000 to 800,000 clones; roughly 94% were seen once. CD8 cells classed as naive were CD45RO-negative and positively selected for CCR7, excluding terminally differentiated effector memory CD45RA+ cells. With regard to this clone: Its antigen is unidentified.

Input material: naive CD8+ T cells sorted from blood. The V and J genes are TRBV10-3 and TRBJ2-1, with D uncertain. The receptor was isolated from a young man in good health. CDR3 nucleotides: TGTGCCATCAGTGAGGCTTCATCGTACAATGAGCAGTTCTTC. It encodes CAISEASSYNEQFF.